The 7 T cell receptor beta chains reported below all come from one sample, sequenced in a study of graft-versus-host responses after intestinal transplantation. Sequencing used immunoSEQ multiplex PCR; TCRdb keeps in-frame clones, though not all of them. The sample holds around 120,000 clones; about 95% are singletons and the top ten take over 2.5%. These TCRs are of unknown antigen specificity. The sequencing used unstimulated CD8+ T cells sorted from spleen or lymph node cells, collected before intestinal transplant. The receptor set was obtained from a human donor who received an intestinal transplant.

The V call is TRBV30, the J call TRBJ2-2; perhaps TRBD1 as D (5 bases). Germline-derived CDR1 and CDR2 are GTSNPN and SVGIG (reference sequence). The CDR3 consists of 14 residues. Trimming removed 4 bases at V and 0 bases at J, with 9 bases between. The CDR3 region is CAWTHRSNTGELFF. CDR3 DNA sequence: TGTGCCTGGACCCACAGGTCGAACACCGGGGAGCTGTTTTTT.

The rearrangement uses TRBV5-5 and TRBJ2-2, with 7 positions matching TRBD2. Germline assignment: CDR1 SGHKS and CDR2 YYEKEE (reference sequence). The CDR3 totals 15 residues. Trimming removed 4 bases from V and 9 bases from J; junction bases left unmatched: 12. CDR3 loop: CASSREAGELRELFF. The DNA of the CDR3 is TGTGCCAGCAGCCGGGAGGCCGGAGAGCTAAGGGAGCTGTTTTTT.

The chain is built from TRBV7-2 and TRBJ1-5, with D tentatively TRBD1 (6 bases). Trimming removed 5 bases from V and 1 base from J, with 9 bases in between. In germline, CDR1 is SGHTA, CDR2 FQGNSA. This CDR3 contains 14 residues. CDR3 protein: CASSQTGSNQPQHF. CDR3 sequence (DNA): TGTGCCAGCAGCCAGACAGGCAGCAATCAGCCCCAGCATTTT.

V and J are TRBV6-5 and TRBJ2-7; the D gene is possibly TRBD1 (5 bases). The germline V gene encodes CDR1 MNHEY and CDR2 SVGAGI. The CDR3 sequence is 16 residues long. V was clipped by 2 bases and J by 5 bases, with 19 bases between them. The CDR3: CASSYGAGASKDEQYF. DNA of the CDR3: TGTGCCAGCAGTTACGGGGCAGGTGCTAGTAAAGACGAGCAGTACTTC.

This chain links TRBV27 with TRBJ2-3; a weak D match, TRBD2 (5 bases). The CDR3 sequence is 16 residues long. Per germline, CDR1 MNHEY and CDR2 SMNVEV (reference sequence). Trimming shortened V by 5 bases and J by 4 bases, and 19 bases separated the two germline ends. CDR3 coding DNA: TGTGCCAGCAGTCTACTGTCAGCGGAGTGGGCAGATACGCAGTATTTT. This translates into CASSLLSAEWADTQYF.

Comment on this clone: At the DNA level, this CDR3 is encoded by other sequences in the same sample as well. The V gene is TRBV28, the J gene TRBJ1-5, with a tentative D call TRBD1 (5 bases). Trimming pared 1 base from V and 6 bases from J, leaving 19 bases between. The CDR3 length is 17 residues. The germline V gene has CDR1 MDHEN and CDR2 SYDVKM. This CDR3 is CASSLYGRGFLIQPQHF. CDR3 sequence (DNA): TGTGCCAGCAGTTTATACGGTCGGGGGTTCCTTATTCAGCCCCAGCATTTT.

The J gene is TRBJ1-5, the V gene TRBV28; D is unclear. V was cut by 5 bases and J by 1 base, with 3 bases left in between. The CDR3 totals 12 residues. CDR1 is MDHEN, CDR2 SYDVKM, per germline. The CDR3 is CASSDSNQPQHF. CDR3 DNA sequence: TGTGCCAGCAGTGACAGCAATCAGCCCCAGCATTTT.